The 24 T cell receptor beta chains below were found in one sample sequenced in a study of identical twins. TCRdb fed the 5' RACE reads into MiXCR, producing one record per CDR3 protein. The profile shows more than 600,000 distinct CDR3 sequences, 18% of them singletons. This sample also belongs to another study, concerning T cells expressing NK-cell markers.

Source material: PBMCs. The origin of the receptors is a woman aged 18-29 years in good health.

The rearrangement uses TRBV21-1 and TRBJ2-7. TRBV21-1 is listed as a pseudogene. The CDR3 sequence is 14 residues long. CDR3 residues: CASSKDADPYEQYF. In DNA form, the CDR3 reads TGTGCCAGCAGCAAAGACGCAGACCCATACGAGCAGTACTTC.

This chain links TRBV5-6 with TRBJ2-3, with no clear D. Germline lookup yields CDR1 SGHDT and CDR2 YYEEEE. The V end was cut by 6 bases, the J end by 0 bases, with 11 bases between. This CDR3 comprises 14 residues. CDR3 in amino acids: CASTTSPSTDTQYF. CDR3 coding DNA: TGTGCCAGCACCACCAGCCCTAGCACAGATACGCAGTATTTT.

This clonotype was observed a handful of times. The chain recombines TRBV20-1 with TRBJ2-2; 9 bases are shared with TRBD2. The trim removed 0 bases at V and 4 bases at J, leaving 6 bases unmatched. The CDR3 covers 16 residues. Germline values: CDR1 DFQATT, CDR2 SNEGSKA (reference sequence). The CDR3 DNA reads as TGCAGTGCTAGAGATGTCGTAGCGGGAGTCACCGGGGAGCTGTTTTTT. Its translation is CSARDVVAGVTGELFF.

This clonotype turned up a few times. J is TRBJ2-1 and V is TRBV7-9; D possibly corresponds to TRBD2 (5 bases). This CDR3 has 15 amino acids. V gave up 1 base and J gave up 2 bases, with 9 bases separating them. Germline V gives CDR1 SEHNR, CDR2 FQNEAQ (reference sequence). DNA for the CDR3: TGTGCCAGCAGCTTAGAACTAGATACCTACAATGAGCAGTTCTTC. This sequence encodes CASSLELDTYNEQFF.

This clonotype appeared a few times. The DNA for the CDR3 is TGTGCCAGCTCACCTTTTTCTAGCGGGGCCTACAATGAGCAGTTCTTC. Translation: CASSPFSSGAYNEQFF. V usage is TRBV18 and J usage is TRBJ2-1, with TRBD2 matching over 9 bases. CDR1 KGHSH and CDR2 LQKENI come from the germline V gene. The V gene end was trimmed by 3 bases and the J gene end by 2 bases; junction bases not matched to a gene: 5. The CDR3 loop spans 16 amino acids.

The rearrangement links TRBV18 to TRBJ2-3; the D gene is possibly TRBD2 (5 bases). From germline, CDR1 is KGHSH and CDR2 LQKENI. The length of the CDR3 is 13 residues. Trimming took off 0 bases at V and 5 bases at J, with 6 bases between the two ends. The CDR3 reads CASSPPSGDTQYF. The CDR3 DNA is TGTGCCAGCTCACCACCGAGCGGAGATACGCAGTATTTT.

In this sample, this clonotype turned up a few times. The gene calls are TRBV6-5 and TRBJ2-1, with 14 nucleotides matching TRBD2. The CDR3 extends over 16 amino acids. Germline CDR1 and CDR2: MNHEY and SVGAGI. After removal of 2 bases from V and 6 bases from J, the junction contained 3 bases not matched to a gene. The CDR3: CASSYPGTSGGNEQFF. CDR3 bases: TGTGCCAGCAGTTACCCTGGGACTAGCGGGGGCAATGAGCAGTTCTTC.

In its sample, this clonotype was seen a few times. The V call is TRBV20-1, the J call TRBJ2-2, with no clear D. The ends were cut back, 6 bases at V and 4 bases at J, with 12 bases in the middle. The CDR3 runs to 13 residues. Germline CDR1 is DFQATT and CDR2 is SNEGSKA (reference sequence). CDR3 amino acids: CSATLVSTGELFF. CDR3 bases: TGCAGTGCCACACTTGTTTCCACCGGGGAGCTGTTTTTT.

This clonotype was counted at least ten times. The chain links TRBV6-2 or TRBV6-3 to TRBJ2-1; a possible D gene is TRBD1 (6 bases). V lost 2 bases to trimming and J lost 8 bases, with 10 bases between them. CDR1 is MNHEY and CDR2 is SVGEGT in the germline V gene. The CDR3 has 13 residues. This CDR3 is CASSYDRSYEQFF. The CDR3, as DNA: TGTGCCAGCAGTTACGACAGGTCCTATGAGCAGTTCTTC.

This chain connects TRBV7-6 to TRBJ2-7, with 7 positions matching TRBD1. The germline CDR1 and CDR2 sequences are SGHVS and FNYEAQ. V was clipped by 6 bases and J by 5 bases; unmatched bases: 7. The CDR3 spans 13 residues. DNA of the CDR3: TGTGCCAGCAGTCAACCCGACAGGGACGAGCAGTACTTC. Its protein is CASSQPDRDEQYF.

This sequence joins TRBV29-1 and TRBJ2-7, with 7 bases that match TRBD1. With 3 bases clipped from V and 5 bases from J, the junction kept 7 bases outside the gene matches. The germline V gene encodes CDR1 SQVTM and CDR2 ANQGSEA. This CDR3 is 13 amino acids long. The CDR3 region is CSVETGIKNEQYF. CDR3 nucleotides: TGCAGCGTTGAGACAGGGATAAAGAACGAGCAGTACTTC.

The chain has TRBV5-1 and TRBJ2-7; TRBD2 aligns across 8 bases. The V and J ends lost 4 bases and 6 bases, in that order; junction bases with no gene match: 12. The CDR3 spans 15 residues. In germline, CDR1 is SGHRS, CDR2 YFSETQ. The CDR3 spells CASSAPPGLGTEQYF. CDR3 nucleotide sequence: TGCGCCAGCAGCGCACCTCCGGGACTAGGCACCGAGCAGTACTTC.

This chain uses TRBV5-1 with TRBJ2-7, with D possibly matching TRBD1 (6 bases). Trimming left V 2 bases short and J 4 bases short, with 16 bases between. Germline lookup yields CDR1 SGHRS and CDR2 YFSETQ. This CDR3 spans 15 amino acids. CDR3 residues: CASSLLWGQSYEQYF. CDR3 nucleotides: TGCGCCAGCAGCTTATTATGGGGACAATCGTACGAGCAGTACTTC.

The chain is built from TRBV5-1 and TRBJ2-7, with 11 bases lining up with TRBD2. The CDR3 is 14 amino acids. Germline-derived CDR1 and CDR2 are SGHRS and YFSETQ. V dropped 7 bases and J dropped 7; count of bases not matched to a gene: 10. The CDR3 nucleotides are TGCGCCAGCCGGGTAGCGGGAGGGCCGAGGGAGCAGTACTTC. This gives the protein CASRVAGGPREQYF. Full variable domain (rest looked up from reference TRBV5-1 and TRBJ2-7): KAGVTQTPRYLIKTRGQQVTLSCSPISGHRSVSWYQQTPGQGLQFLFEYFSETQRNKGNFPGRFSGRQFSNSRSEMNVSTLELGDSALYLCASRVAGGPREQYFGPGTRLTVT.

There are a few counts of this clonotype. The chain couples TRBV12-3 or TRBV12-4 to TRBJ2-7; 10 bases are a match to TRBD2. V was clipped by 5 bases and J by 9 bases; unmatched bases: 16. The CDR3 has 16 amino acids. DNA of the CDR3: TGTGCCAGCAGTAACCGGAGTTCCCCTAGCGGGAGAGGGCAGTACTTC. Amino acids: CASSNRSSPSGRGQYF.

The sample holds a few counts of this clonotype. The CDR3 here is CASSQGVRATASRLFF. The CDR3 DNA reads as TGTGCCAGCAGCCAAGGGGTCCGGGCTACCGCTAGTCGGCTGTTTTTT. This chain connects TRBV7-2 to TRBJ2-2; D may be TRBD1 (5 bases). V was pared by 5 bases and J by 13 bases, with 26 bases between. Per germline, CDR1 SGHTA and CDR2 FQGNSA. This CDR3 has 16 amino acids.

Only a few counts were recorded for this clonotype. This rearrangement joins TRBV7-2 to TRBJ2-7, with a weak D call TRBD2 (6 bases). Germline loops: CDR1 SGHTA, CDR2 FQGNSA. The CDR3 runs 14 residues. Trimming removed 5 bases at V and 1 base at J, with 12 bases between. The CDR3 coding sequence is TGTGCCAGCAGCCGAGAACGGGAGTCCTACGAGCAGTACTTC. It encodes CASSRERESYEQYF.

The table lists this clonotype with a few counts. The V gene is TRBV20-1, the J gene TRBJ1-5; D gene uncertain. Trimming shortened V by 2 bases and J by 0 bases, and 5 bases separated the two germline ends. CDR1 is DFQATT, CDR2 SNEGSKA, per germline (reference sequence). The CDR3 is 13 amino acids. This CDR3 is CSARPDSNQPQHF. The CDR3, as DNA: TGCAGTGCTAGACCGGATAGCAATCAGCCCCAGCATTTT.

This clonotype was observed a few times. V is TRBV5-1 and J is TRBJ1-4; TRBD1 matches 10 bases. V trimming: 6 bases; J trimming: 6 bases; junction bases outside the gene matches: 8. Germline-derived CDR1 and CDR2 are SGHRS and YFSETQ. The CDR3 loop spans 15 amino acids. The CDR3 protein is CASNVGTGVYEKLFF. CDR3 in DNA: TGCGCCAGCAACGTCGGGACAGGGGTTTATGAAAAACTGTTTTTT.

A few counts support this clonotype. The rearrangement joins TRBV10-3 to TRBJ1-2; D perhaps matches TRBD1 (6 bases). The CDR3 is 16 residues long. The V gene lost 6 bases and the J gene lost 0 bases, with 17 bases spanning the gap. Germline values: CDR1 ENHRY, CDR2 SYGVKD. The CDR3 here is CAISPWGARTNYGYTF. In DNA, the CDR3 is TGTGCCATCAGCCCCTGGGGGGCGCGTACTAACTATGGCTACACCTTC.

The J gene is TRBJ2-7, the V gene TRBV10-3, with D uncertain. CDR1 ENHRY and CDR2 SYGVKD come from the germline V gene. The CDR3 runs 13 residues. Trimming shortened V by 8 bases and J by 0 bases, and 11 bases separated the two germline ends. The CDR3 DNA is TGTGCCATCGGTACTACTCCCTCCTACGAGCAGTACTTC. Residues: CAIGTTPSYEQYF.

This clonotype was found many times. CDR3 sequence: CASSLAPGDAFF. For the CDR3, the DNA is TGTGCCAGCAGCTTAGCGCCGGGAGATGCGTTCTTC. The chain recombines TRBV7-2 with TRBJ2-1, with D possibly matching TRBD2 (6 bases). Trimming pared 0 bases from V and 15 bases from J, leaving 12 bases between. The CDR3 has 12 amino acids. Germline loops: CDR1 SGHTA, CDR2 FQGNSA.

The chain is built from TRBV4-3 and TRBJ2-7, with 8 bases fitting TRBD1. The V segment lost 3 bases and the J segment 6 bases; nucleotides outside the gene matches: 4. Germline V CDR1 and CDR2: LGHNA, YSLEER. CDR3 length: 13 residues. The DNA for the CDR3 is TGCGCCAGCAGCCACACCACAGGGGGCGAGCAGTACTTC. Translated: CASSHTTGGEQYF.

The CDR3 nucleotides read TGTGCCAGCAGTATGGGACAGGGGACCTACAATGAGCAGTTCTTC. This sequence encodes CASSMGQGTYNEQFF. V is TRBV11-3 and J is TRBJ2-1, with 10 nucleotides matching TRBD1. Germline CDR1 reads SGHNT; CDR2 reads YENEEA. V was clipped by 6 bases and J by 2 bases; unmatched bases: 4. The CDR3 runs to 15 residues.